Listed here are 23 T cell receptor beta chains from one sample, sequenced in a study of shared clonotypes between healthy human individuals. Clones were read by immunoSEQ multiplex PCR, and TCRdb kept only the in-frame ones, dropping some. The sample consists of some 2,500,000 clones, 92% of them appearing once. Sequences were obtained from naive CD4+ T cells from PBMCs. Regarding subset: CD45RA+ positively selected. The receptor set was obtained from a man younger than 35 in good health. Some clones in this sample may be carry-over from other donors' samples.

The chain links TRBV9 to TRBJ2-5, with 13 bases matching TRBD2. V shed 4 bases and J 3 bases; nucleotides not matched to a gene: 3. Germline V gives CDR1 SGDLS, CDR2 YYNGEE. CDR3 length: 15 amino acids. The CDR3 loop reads CASSYGLAGEETQYF. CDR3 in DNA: TGTGCCAGCAGCTACGGACTAGCGGGAGAAGAGACCCAGTACTTC.

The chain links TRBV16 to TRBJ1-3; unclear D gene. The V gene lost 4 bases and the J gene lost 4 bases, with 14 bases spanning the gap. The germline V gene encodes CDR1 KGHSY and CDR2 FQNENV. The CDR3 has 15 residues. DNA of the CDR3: TGTGCCAGCAGCCTTGCCGGGCTGGGAGGAAACACCATATATTTT. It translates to CASSLAGLGGNTIYF.

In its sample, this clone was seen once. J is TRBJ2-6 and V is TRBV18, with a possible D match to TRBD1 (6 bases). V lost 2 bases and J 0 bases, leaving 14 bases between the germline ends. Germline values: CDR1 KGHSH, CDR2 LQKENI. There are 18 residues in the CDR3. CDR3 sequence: CASSPIEQDSSGANVLTF. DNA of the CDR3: TGTGCCAGCTCACCAATCGAACAGGACAGCTCTGGGGCCAACGTCCTGACTTTC.

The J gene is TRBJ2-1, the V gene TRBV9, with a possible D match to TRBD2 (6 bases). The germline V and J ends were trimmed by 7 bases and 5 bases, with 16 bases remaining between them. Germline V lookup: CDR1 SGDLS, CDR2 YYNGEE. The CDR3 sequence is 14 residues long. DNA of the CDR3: TGTGCCAGCTCCGGTGGCGGGAAAAACAATGAGCAGTTCTTC. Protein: CASSGGGKNNEQFF. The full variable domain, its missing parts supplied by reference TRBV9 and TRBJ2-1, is DSGVTQTPKHLITATGQRVTLRCSPRSGDLSVYWYQQSLDQGLQFLIQYYNGEERAKGNILERFSAQQFPDLHSELNLSSLELGDSALYFCASSGGGKNNEQFFGPGTRLTVL.

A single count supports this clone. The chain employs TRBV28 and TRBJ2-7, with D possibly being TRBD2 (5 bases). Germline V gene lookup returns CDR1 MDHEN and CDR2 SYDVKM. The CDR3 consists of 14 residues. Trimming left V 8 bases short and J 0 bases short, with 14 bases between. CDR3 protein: CASLVGGPSYEQYF. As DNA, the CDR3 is TGTGCCAGCCTGGTAGGAGGCCCCTCCTACGAGCAGTACTTC.

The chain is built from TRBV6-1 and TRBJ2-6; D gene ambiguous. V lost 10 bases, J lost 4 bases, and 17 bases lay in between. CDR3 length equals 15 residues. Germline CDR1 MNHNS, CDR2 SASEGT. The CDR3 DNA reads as TGTGCCATCGACTTGAGTGCCTCGGGGGCCAACGTCCTGACTTTC. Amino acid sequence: CAIDLSASGANVLTF.

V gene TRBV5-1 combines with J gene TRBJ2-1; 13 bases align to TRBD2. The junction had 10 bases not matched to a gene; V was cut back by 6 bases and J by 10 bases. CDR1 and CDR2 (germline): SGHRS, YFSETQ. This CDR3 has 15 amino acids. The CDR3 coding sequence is TGCGCCAGCAACAAGGGACTAGCGGGATTTGGGGAGCAGTTCTTC. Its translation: CASNKGLAGFGEQFF.

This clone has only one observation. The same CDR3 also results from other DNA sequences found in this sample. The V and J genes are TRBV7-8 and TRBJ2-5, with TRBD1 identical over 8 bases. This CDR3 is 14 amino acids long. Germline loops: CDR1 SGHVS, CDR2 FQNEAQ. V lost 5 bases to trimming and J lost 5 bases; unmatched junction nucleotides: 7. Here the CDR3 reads CASSPRTGWETQYF. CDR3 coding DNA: TGTGCCAGCAGCCCCCGGACAGGGTGGGAGACCCAGTACTTC.

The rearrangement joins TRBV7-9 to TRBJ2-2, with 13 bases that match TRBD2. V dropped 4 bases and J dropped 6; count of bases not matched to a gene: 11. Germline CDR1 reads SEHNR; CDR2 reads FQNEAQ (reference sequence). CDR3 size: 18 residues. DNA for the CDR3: TGTGCCAGCAGCTCCCCCCGGACTAGCGGGAGCTACGCCGGGGAGCTGTTTTTT. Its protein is CASSSPRTSGSYAGELFF.

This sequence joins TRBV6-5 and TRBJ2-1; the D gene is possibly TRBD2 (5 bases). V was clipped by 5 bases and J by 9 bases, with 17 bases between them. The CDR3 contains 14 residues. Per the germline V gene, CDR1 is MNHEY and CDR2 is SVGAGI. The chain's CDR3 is CASSRDYMGSEQFF. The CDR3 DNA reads TGTGCCAGCAGTCGCGACTACATGGGCAGTGAGCAGTTCTTC.

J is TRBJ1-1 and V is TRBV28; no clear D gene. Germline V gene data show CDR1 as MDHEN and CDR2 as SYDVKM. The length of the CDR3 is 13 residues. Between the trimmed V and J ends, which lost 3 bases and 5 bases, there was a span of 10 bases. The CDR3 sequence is CASSLELGTEAFF. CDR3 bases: TGTGCCAGCAGTTTGGAGTTGGGTACTGAAGCTTTCTTT.

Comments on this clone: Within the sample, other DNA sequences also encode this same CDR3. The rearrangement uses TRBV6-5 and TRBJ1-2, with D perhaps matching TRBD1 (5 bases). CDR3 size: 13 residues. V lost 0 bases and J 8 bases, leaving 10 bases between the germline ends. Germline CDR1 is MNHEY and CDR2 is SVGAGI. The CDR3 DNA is TGTGCCAGCAGTTACTCGGGGGGGGACGGCTACACCTTC. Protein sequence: CASSYSGGDGYTF.

The CDR3 region is CATTGQWDEAFF. The CDR3 nucleotides read TGTGCCACTACGGGACAGTGGGATGAAGCTTTCTTT. The chain employs TRBV6-6 and TRBJ1-1; 7 bases are shared with TRBD1. Looked up from germline, CDR1 is MNHNY and CDR2 is SVGAGI (reference sequence). V dropped 10 bases and J dropped 7; count of bases not matched to a gene: 9. The CDR3 covers 12 residues.

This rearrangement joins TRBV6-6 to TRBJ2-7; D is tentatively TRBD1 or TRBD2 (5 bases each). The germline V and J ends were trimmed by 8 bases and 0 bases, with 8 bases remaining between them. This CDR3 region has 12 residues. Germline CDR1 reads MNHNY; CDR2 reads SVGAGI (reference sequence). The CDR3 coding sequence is TGTGCCAGCGGGACCACCTCCTACGAGCAGTACTTC. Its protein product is CASGTTSYEQYF.

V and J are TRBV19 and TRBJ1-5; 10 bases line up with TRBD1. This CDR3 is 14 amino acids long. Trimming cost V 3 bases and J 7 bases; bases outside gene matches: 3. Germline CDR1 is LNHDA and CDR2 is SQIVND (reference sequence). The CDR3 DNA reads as TGTGCCAGTAGTATCCGGGACAGGGGACAGCCCCAGCATTTT. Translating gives CASSIRDRGQPQHF.

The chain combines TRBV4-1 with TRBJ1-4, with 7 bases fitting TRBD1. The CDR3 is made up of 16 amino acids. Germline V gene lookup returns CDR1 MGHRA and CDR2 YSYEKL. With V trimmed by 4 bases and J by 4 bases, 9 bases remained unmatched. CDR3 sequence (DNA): TGCGCCAGCAGCCGGGAAAACAGGGGCGGTAATGAAAAACTGTTTTTT. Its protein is CASSRENRGGNEKLFF.

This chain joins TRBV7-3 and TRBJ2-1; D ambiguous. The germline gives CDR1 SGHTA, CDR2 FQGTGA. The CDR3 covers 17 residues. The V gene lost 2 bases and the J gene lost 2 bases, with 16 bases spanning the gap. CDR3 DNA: TGTGCCAGCAGCTTAGGAAAAGCTCAGGACGCCTACAATGAGCAGTTCTTC. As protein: CASSLGKAQDAYNEQFF.

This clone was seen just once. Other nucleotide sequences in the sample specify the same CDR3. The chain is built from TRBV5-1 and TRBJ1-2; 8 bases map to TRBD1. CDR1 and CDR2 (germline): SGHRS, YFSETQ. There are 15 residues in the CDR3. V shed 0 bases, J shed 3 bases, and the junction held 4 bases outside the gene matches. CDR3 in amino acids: CASSLVTGGDYGYTF. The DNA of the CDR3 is TGCGCCAGCAGCTTGGTCACAGGGGGTGACTATGGCTACACCTTC.

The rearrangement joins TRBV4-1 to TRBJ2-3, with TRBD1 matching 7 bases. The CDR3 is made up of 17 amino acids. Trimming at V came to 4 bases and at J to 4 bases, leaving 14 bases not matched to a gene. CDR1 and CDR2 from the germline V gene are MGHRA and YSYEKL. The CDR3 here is CASSLGRQGTVADTQYF. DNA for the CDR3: TGCGCCAGCAGCCTTGGACGACAGGGAACTGTGGCAGATACGCAGTATTTT.

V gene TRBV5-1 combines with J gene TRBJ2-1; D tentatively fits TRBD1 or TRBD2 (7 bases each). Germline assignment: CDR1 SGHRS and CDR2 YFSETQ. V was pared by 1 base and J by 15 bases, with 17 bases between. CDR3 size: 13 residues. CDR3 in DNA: TGCGCCAGCAGCTTGAGCCATCAGGGGGGGCTGTTCTTC. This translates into CASSLSHQGGLFF.

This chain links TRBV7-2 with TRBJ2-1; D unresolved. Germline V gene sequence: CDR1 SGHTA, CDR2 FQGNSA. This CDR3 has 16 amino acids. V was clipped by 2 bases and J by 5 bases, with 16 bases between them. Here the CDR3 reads CASSLRSGLTDNEQFF. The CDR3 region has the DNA TGTGCCAGCAGCTTAAGGTCCGGATTAACAGACAATGAGCAGTTCTTC. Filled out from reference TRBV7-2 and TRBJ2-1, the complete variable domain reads GAGVSQSPSNKVTEKGKDVELRCDPISGHTALYWYRQSLGQGLEFLIYFQGNSAPDKSGLPSDRFSAERTGGSVSTLTIQRTQQEDSAVYLCASSLRSGLTDNEQFFGPGTRLTVL.

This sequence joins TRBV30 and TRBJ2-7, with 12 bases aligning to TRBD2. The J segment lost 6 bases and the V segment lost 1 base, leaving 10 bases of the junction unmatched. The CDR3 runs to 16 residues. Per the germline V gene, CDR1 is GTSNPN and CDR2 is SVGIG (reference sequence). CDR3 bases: TGTGCCTGGAGTGCGTTCCTAGCGGGAGGGCCGAGCGAGCAGTACTTC. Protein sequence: CAWSAFLAGGPSEQYF.

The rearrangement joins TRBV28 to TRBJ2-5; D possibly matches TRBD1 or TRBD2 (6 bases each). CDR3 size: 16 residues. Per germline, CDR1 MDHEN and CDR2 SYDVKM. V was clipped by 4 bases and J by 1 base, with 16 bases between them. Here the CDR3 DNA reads TGTGCCAGCAGTTCCTCGGGGGCTCAGGGCCAAGAGACCCAGTACTTC. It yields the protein CASSSSGAQGQETQYF.